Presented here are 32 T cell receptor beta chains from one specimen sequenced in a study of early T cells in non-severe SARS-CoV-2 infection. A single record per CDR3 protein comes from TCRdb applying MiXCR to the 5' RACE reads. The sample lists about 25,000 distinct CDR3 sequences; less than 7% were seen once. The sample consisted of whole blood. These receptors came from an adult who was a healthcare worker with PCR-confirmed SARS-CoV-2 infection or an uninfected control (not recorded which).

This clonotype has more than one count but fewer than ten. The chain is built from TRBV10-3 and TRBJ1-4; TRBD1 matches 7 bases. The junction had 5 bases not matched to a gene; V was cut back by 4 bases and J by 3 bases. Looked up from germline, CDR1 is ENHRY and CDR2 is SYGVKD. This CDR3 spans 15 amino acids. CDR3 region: CAISGQGGPNEKLFF. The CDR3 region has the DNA TGTGCCATCAGTGGACAGGGAGGACCTAATGAAAAACTGTTTTTT.

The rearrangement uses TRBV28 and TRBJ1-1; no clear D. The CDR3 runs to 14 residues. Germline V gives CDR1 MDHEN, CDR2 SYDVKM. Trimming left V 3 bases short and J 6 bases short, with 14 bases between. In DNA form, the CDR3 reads TGTGCCAGCAGTTTTGAGGACCTCGCCCCTGAAGCTTTCTTT. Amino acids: CASSFEDLAPEAFF.

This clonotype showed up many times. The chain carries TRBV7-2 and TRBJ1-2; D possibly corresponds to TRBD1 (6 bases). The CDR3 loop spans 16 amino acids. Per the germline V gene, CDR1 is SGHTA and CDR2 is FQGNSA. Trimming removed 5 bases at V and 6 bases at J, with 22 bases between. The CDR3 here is CASSPSALWDKHGYTF. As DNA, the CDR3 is TGTGCCAGCAGCCCATCCGCGCTTTGGGACAAGCATGGCTACACCTTC.

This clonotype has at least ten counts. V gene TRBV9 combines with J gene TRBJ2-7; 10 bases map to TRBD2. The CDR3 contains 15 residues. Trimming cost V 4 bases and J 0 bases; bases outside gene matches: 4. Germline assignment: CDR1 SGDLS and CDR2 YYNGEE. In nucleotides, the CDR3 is TGTGCCAGCAGCTCCGGACTAGCGGACTCCTACGAGCAGTACTTC. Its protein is CASSSGLADSYEQYF.

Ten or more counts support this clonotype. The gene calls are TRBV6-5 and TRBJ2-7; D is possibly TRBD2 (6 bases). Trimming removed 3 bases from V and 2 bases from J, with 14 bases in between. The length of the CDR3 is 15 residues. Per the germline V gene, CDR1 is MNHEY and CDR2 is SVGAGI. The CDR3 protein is CASSYLRGNTYEQYF. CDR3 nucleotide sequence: TGTGCCAGCAGTTATTTGCGGGGTAATACCTACGAGCAGTACTTC.

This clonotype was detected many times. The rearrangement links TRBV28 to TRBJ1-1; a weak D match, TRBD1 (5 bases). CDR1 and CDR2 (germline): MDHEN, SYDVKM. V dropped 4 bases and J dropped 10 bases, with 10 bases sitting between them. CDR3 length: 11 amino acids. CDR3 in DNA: TGTGCCAGCAGTTGGCCAGGGAGAGCTTTCTTT. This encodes CASSWPGRAFF.

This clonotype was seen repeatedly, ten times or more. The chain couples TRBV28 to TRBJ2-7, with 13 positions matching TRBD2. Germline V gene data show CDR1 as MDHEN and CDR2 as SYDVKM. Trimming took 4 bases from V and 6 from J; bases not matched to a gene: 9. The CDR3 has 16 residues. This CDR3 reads CASSSRRLAGGIEQYF. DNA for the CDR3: TGTGCCAGCAGTTCCCGCCGACTAGCGGGGGGAATCGAGCAGTACTTC.

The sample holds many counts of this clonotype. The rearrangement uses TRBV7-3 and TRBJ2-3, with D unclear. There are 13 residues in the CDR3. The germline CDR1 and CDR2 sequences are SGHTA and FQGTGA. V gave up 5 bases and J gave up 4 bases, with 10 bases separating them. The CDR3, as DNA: TGTGCCAGCAGCCCGTTCCGTTCAGATACGCAGTATTTT. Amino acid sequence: CASSPFRSDTQYF.

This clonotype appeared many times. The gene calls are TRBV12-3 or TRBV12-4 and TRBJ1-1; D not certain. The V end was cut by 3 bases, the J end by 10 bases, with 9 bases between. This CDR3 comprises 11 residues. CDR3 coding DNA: TGTGCCAGCAGTTTGCGGGGAACAGCTTTCTTT. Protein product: CASSLRGTAFF.

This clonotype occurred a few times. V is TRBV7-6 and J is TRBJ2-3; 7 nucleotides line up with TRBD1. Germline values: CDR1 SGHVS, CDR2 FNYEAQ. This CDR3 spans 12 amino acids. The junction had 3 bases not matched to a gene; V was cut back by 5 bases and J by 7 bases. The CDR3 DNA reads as TGTGCCAGCAGCCCGGGACAGCATACGCAGTATTTT. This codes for CASSPGQHTQYF.

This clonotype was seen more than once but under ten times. The CDR3 nucleotides are TGCAGTGCTAGAGATCCTAGTGGACGAAGCACAGATACGCAGTATTTT. Its translation is CSARDPSGRSTDTQYF. This chain uses TRBV20-1 with TRBJ2-3; D unresolved. Trimming shortened V by 0 bases and J by 0 bases, and 13 bases separated the two germline ends. The CDR3 is 16 amino acids. CDR1 and CDR2 (germline): DFQATT, SNEGSKA (reference sequence).

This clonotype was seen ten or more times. In nucleotides, the CDR3 is TGCAGTGCTAGGGCCGGGAATTCCTACGAGCAGTACTTC. Its protein is CSARAGNSYEQYF. The V and J genes are TRBV20-1 and TRBJ2-7, with TRBD2 as a possible D gene (5 bases). V lost 3 bases and J lost 1, with 10 bases in between. Germline lookup yields CDR1 DFQATT and CDR2 SNEGSKA (reference sequence). The length of the CDR3 is 13 residues.

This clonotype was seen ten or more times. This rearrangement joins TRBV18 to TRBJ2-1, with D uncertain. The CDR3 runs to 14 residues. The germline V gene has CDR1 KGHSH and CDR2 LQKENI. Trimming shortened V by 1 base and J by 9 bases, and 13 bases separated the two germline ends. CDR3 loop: CASSPRNLASEQFF. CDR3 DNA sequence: TGTGCCAGCTCACCACGGAACTTGGCAAGTGAGCAGTTCTTC.

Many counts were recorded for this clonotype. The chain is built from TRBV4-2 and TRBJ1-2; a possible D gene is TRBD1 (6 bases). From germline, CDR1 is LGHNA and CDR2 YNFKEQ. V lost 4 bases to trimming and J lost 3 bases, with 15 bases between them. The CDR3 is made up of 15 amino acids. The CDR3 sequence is CASSPRGGDDYGYTF. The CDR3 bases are TGTGCCAGCAGCCCCCGAGGGGGGGACGACTATGGCTACACCTTC.

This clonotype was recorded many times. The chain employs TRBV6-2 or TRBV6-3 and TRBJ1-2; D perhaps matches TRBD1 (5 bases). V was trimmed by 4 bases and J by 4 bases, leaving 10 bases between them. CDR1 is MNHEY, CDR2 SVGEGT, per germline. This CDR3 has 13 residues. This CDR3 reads CASSWDSGYGYTF. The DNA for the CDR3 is TGTGCCAGCAGTTGGGACTCAGGCTATGGCTACACCTTC.

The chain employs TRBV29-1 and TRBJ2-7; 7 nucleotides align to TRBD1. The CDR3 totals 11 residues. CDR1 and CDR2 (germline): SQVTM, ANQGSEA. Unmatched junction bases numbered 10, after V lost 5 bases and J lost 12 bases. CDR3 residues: CSVLSGGKGYF. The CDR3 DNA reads TGCAGCGTTCTTTCAGGGGGTAAAGGGTACTTC.

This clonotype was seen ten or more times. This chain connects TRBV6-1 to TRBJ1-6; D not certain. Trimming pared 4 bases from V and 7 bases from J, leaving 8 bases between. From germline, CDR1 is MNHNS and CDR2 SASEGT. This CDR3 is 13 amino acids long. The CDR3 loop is CASSGRENSPLHF. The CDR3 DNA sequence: TGTGCCAGCAGTGGACGGGAGAATTCACCCCTCCACTTT.

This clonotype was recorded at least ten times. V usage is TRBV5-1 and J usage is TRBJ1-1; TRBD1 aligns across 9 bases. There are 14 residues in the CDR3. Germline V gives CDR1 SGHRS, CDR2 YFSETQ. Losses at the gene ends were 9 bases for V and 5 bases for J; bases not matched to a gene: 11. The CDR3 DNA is TGCGCCACTTCGCGAGGGACAGGGACAACTGAAGCTTTCTTT. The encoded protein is CATSRGTGTTEAFF.

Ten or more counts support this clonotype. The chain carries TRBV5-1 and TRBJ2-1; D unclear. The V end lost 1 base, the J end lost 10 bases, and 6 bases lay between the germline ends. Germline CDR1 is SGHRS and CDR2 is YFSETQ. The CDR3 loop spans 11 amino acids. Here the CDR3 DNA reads TGCGCCAGCAGCTTGTACGGGGAGCAGTTCTTC. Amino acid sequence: CASSLYGEQFF. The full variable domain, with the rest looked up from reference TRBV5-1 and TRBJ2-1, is KAGVTQTPRYLIKTRGQQVTLSCSPISGHRSVSWYQQTPGQGLQFLFEYFSETQRNKGNFPGRFSGRQFSNSRSEMNVSTLELGDSALYLCASSLYGEQFFGPGTRLTVL.

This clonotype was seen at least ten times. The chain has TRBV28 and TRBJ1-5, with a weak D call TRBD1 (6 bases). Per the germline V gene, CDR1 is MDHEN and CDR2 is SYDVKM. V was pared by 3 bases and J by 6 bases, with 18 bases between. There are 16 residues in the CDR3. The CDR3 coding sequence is TGTGCCAGCAGTTTTCGGGGGGCTCCGCGAGTTCAGCCCCAGCATTTT. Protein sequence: CASSFRGAPRVQPQHF. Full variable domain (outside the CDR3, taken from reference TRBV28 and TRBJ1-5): DVKVTQSSRYLVKRTGEKVFLECVQDMDHENMFWYRQDPGLGLRLIYFSYDVKMKEKGDIPEGYSVSREKKERFSLILESASTNQTSMYLCASSFRGAPRVQPQHFGDGTRLSIL.

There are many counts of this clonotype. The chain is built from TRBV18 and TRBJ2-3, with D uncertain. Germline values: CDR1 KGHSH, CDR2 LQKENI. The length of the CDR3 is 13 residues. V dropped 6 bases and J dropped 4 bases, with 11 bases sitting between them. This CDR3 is CASSPVESDTQYF. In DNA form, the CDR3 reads TGTGCCAGCTCCCCCGTTGAGTCAGATACGCAGTATTTT.

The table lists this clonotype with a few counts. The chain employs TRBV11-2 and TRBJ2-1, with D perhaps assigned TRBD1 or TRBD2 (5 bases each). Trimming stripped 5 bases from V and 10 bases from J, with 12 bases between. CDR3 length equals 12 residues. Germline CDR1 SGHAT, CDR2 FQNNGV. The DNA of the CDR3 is TGTGCCAGCAGCCCCAGGGACCTGGAGCAGTTCTTC. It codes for CASSPRDLEQFF.

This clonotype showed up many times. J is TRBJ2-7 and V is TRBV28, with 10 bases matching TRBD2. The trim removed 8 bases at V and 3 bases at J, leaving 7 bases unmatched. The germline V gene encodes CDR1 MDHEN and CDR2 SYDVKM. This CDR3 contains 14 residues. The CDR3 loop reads CASQNSGGNYEQYF. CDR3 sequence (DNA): TGTGCCAGCCAGAATAGCGGGGGGAACTACGAGCAGTACTTC.

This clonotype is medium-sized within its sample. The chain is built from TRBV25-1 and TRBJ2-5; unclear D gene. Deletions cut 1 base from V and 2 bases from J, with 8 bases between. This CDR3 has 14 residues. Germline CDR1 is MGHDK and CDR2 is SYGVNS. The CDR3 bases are TGTGCCAGCAGTGAATCCGGCAGTCAAGAGACCCAGTACTTC. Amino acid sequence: CASSESGSQETQYF. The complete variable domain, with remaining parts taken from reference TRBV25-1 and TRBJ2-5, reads EADIYQTPRYLVIGTGKKITLECSQTMGHDKMYWYQQDPGMELHLIHYSYGVNSTEKGDLSSESTVSRIRTEHFPLTLESARPSHTSQYLCASSESGSQETQYFGPGTRLLVL.

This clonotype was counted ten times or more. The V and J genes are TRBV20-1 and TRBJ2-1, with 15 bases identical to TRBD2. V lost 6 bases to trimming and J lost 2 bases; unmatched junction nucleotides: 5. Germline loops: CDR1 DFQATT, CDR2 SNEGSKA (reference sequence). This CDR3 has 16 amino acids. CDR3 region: CSARRTSGGAYNEQFF. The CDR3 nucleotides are TGCAGTGCCCGACGGACTAGCGGGGGGGCCTACAATGAGCAGTTCTTC.

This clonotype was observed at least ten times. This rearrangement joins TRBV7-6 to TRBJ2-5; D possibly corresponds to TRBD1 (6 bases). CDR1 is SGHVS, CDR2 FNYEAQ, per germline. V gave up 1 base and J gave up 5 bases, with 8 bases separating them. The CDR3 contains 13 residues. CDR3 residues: CASSLVGGETQYF. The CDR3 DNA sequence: TGTGCCAGCAGCTTAGTAGGGGGTGAGACCCAGTACTTC.

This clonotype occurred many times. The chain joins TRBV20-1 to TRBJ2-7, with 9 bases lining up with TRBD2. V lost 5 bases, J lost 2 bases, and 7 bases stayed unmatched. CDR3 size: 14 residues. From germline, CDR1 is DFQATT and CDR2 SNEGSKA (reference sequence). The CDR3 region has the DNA TGCAGTGCTCCCTCCGGGACTAGCCCCTACGAGCAGTACTTC. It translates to CSAPSGTSPYEQYF.

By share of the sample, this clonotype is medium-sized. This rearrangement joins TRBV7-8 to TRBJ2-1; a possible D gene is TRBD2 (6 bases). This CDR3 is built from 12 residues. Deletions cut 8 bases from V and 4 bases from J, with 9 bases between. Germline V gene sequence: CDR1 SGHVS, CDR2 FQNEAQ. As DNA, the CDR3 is TGTGCCAGCGGGGGACTGTACAATGAGCAGTTCTTC. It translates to CASGGLYNEQFF. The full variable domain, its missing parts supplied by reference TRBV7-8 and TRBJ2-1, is GAGVSQSPRYKVAKRGQDVALRCDPISGHVSLFWYQQALGQGPEFLTYFQNEAQLDKSGLPSDRFFAERPEGSVSTLKIQRTQQEDSAVYLCASGGLYNEQFFGPGTRLTVL.

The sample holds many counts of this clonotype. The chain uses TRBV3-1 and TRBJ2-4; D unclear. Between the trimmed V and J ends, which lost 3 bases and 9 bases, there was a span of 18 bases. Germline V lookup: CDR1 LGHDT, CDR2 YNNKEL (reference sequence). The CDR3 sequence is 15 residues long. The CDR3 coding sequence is TGTGCCAGCAGCCACCCGGACGAGAAATTGGGCATTCAGTACTTC. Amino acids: CASSHPDEKLGIQYF.

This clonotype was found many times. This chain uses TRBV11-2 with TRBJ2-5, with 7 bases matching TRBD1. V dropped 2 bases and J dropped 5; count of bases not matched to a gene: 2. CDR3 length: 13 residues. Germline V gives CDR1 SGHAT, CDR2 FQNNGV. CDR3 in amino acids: CASSLRGHETQYF. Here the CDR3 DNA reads TGTGCCAGCAGCTTAAGGGGGCACGAGACCCAGTACTTC.

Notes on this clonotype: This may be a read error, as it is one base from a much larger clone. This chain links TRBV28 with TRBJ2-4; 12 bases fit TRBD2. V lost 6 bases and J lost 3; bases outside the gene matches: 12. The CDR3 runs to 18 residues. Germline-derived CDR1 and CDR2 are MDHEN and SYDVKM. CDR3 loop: CASSLNTLAGGYKNIQYF. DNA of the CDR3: TGTGCCAGCAGCCTGAACACCCTAGCGGGGGGGTACAAAAACATTCAGTACTTC.

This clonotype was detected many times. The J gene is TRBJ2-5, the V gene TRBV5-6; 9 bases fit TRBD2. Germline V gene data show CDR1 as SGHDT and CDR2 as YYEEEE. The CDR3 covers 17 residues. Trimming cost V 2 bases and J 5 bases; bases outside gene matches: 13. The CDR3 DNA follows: TGTGCCAGCAGCTTATTTCAAGCGGGGGGAGCTCGGGAGACCCAGTACTTC. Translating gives CASSLFQAGGARETQYF.